These 2 T cell receptor beta chains came from one sample sequenced in a study of immune cell composition in non-small cell lung cancer. Normal lung sampling was at least 3 cm from the tumour, as distant as possible. This table comes from immunoSEQ multiplex PCR, and its TCRdb copy is limited to in-frame clones, with some not included. The repertoire holds about 5,900 clones, roughly nine tenths seen once, with just under 6.5% in the top ten. Sequencing was done on a sample of non-adjacent lung tissue. The receptors stem from a human donor with non-small cell lung cancer.

The rearrangement uses TRBV7-9 and TRBJ1-2; 12 nucleotides align to TRBD1. CDR3 size: 18 residues. Germline-derived CDR1 and CDR2 are SEHNR and FQNEAQ (reference sequence). The junction had 9 bases not matched to a gene; V was cut back by 4 bases and J by 0 bases. The CDR3 DNA is TGTGCCAGCAGCTATTCGGGGACAGGGGGCGTCCCTAACTATGGCTACACCTTC. This sequence encodes CASSYSGTGGVPNYGYTF. The whole variable domain, remainder taken from reference TRBV7-9 and TRBJ1-2, is DTGVSQNPRHKITKRGQNVTFRCDPISEHNRLYWYRQTLGQGPEFLTYFQNEAQLEKSRLLSDRFSAERPKGSFSTLEIQRTEQGDSAMYLCASSYSGTGGVPNYGYTFGSGTRLTVV.

V gene TRBV29-1 combines with J gene TRBJ2-7; possibly TRBD1 for D (6 bases). The CDR3 is 13 amino acids. Germline CDR1 reads SQVTM; CDR2 reads ANQGSEA. With 3 bases removed from V and 5 bases from J, the gap between germline ends came to 14 bases. The CDR3 is CSVDWQGSNEQYF. CDR3 DNA sequence: TGCAGCGTTGATTGGCAGGGGAGCAACGAGCAGTACTTC.